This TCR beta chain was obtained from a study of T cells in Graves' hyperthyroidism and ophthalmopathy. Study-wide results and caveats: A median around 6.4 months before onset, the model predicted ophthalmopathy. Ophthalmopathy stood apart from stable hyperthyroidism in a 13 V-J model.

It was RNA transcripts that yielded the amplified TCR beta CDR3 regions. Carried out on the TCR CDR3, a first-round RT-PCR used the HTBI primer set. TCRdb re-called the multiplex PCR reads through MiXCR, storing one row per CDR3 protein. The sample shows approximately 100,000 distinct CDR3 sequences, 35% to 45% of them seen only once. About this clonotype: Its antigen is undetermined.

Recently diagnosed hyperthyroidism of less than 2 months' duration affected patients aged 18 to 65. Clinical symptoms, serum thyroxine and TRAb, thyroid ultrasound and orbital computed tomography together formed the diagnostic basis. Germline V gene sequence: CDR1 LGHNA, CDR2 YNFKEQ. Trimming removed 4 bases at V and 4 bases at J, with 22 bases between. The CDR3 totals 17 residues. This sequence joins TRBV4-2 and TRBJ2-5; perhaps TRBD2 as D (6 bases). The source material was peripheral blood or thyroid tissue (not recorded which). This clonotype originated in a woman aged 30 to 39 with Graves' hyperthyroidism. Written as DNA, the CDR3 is TGTGCCAGCAGCCGAGACGGGAACACCGGGGGTGGAGAGACCCAGTACTTC. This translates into CASSRDGNTGGGETQYF.